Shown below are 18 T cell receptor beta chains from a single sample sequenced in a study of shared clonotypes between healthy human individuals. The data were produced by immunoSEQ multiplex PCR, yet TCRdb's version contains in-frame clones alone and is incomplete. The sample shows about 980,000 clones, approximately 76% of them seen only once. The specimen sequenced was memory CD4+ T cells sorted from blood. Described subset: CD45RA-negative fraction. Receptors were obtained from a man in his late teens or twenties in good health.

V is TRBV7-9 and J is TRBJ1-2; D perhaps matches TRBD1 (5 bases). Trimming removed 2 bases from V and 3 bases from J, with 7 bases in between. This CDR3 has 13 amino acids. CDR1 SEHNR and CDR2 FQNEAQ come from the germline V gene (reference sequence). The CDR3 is CASSLSRDYGYTF. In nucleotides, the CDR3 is TGTGCCAGCAGCTTATCCAGGGACTATGGCTACACCTTC. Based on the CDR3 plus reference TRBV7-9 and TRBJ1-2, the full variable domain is DTGVSQNPRHKITKRGQNVTFRCDPISEHNRLYWYRQTLGQGPEFLTYFQNEAQLEKSRLLSDRFSAERPKGSFSTLEIQRTEQGDSAMYLCASSLSRDYGYTFGSGTRLTVV.

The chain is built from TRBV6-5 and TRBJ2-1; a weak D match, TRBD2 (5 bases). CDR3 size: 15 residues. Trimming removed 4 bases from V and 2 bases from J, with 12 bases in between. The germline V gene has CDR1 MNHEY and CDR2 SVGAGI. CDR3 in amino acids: CASSLLVGPYNEQFF. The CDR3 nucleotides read TGTGCCAGCAGTTTACTAGTGGGCCCCTACAATGAGCAGTTCTTC.

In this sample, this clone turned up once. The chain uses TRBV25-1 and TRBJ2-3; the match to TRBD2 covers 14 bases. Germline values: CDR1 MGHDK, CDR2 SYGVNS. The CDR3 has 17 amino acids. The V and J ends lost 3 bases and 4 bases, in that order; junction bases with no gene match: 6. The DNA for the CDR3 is TGTGCCAGCAGTGATTCGACTAGCGGGAGGGGAGCAGATACGCAGTATTTT. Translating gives CASSDSTSGRGADTQYF.

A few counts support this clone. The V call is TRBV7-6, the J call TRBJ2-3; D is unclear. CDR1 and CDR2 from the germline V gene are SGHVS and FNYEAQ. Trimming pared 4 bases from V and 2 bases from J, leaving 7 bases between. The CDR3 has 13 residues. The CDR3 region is CASSWAATDTQYF. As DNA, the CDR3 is TGTGCCAGCAGCTGGGCGGCCACAGATACGCAGTATTTT.

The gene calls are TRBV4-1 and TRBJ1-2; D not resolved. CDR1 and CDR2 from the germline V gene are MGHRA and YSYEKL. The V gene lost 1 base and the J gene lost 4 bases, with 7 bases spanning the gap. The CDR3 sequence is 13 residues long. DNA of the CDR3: TGCGCCAGCAGCCAAGCGGGCATCTATGGCTACACCTTC. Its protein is CASSQAGIYGYTF.

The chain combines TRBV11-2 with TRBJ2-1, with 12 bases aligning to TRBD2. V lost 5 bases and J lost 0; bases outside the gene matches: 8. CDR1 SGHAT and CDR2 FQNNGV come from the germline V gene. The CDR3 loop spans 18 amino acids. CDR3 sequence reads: CASSLTSGGRISYNEQFF. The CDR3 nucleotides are TGTGCCAGCAGCCTGACTAGCGGGGGCCGAATCTCCTACAATGAGCAGTTCTTC.

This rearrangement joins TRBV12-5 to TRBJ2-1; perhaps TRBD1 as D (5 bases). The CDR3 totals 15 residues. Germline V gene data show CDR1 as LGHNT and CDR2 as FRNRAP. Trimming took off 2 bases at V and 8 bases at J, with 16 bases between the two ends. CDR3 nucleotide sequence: TGTGCTAGTGGTTTGCAGGGTACCGGGCCCCATGAGCAGTTCTTC. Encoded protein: CASGLQGTGPHEQFF.

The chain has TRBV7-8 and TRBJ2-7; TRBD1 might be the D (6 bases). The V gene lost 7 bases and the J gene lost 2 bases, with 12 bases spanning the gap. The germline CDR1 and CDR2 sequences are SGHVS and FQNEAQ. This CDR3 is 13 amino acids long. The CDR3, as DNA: TGTGCCAGCACTGGGGGCAGAGCCTACGAGCAGTACTTC. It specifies CASTGGRAYEQYF.

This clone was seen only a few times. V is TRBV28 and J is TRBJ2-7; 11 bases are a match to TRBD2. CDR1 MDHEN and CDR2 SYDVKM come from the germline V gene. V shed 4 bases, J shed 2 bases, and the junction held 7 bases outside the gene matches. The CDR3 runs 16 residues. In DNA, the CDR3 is TGTGCCAGCAGTTCCTATAGCGGGGGGGCCACCTACGAGCAGTACTTC. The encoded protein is CASSSYSGGATYEQYF.

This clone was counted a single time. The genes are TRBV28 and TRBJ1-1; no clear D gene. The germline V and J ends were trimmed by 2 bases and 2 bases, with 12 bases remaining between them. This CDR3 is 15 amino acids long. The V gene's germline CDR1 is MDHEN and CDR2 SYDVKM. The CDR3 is CASSLGSGFNTEAFF. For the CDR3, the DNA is TGTGCCAGCAGTTTAGGGTCGGGGTTCAACACTGAAGCTTTCTTT.

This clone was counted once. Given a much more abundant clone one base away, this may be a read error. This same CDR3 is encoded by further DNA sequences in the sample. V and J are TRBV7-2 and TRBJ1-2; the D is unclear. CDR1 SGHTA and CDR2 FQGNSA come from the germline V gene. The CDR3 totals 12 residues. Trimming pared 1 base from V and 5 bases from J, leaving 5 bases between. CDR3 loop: CASSLGGYGYTF. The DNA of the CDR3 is TGTGCCAGCAGCTTAGGAGGGTATGGCTACACCTTC.

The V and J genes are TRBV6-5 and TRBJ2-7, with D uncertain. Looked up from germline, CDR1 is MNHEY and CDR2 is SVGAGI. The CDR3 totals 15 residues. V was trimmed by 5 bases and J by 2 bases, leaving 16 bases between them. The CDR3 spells CASSGIRLPPYEQYF. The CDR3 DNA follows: TGTGCCAGCAGTGGGATACGTTTACCACCCTACGAGCAGTACTTC.

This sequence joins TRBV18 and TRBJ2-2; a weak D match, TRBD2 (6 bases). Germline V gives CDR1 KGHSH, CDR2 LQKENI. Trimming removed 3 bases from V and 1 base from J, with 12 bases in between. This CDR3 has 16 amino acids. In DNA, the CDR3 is TGTGCCAGCTCACCCTCGGGACTCCGGAACACCGGGGAGCTGTTTTTT. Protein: CASSPSGLRNTGELFF.

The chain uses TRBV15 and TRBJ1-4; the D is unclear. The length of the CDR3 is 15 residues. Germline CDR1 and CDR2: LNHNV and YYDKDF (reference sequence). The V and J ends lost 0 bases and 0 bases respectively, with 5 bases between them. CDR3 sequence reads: CATSRDSTTNEKLFF. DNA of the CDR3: TGTGCCACCAGCAGAGATTCCACAACTAATGAAAAACTGTTTTTT.

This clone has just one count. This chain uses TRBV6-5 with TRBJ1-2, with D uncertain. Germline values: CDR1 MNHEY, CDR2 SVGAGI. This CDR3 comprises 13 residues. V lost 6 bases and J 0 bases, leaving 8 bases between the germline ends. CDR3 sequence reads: CASRQDSNYGYTF. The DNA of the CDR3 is TGTGCCAGCAGGCAAGACTCTAACTATGGCTACACCTTC.

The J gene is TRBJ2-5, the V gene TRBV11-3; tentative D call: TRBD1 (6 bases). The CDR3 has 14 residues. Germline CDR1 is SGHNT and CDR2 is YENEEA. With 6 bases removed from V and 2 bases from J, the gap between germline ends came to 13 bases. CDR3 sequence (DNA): TGTGCCAGCAGTCAACGGGACAAACAAGAGACCCAGTACTTC. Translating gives CASSQRDKQETQYF.

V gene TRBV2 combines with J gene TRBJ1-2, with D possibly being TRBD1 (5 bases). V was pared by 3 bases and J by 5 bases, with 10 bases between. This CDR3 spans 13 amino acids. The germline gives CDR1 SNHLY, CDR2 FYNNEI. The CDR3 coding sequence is TGTGCCAGCAGTGAGTTGGGGCTGTATGGCTACACCTTC. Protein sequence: CASSELGLYGYTF.

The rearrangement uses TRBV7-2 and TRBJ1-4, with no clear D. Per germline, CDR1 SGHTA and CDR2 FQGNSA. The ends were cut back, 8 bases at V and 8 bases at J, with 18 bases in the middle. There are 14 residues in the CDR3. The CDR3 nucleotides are TGTGCCAGCTCAAATCGGATAGCAGGAGAAAAACTGTTTTTT. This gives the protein CASSNRIAGEKLFF.